This is a list of T cell receptor beta chains from one sample in a study of T cell responses to AZD1222 COVID-19 vaccine. Profiling relied on immunoSEQ multiplex PCR, and the TCRdb table lists in-frame clones only, not all of them. The top ten hold roughly 2.7% of the sample, which has about 100,000 clones, 85% to 90% seen once. The sample consisted of peripheral blood, taken 28 days after the second AZD1222 dose. These receptors all stem from an adult who received the AZD1222 COVID-19 vaccine. The CDR3 runs from the conserved cysteine through the conserved F or W.

v_gene: TRBV20-1
j_gene: TRBJ2-1
CDR3aa: CSASMAREQFF

v_gene: TRBV6-5
j_gene: TRBJ1-1
CDR3aa: CASQFTLRDTEAFF

v_gene: TRBV19
j_gene: TRBJ1-2
CDR3aa: CASSTDRTRGYTF

v_gene: TRBV19
j_gene: TRBJ2-7
CDR3aa: CASSIGTGPYEQYF

v_gene: TRBV19
j_gene: TRBJ1-5
CDR3aa: CASSGRYNQPQHF

v_gene: TRBV20-1
j_gene: TRBJ1-2
CDR3aa: CSASVAAYSTF

v_gene: TRBV18
j_gene: TRBJ1-1
CDR3aa: CASSPGQTEAFF

v_gene: TRBV2
j_gene: TRBJ2-7
CDR3aa: CASNDVSGNNEQYF

v_gene: TRBV3-1/TRBV3-2
j_gene: TRBJ2-5
CDR3aa: CASSQLAGAGETQYF

v_gene: TRBV5-1
j_gene: TRBJ2-5
CDR3aa: CASSSGGGTETQYF

v_gene: TRBV29-1
j_gene: TRBJ2-5
CDR3aa: CSVDPLAGFQETQYF

v_gene: TRBV2
j_gene: TRBJ1-6
CDR3aa: CASKGAQSPLHF

v_gene: TRBV18
j_gene: TRBJ1-5
CDR3aa: CASSPEDLGGQPQHF

v_gene: TRBV10-3
j_gene: TRBJ1-4
CDR3aa: CASGGNEKLFF

v_gene: TRBV5-8
j_gene: TRBJ1-5
CDR3aa: CASSHSNIYSNQPQHF

v_gene: TRBV12-3/TRBV12-4
j_gene: TRBJ1-2
CDR3aa: CASSLPLIGDLTF

v_gene: TRBV12-3/TRBV12-4
j_gene: TRBJ2-1
CDR3aa: CASRREGLNEQFF

v_gene: TRBV4-2
j_gene: TRBJ1-1
CDR3aa: CASSQGYEGRRYEAFF

v_gene: TRBV7-3
j_gene: TRBJ2-6
CDR3aa: CASSFSGASSGANVLTF

v_gene: TRBV6-2/TRBV6-3
j_gene: TRBJ1-5
CDR3aa: CASNPQWGSNQPQHF

v_gene: TRBV11-2
j_gene: TRBJ1-2
CDR3aa: CASSPVRGSYGYTF

v_gene: TRBV9
j_gene: TRBJ2-5
CDR3aa: CASSVREETQYF

v_gene: TRBV20-1
j_gene: TRBJ1-5
CDR3aa: CSASEQGLVISNQPQHF

v_gene: TRBV18
j_gene: TRBJ2-2
CDR3aa: CASSPPDSNTGELFF

v_gene: TRBV9
j_gene: TRBJ1-2
CDR3aa: CASSVLGVSNYGYTF

v_gene: TRBV7-9
j_gene: TRBJ1-2
CDR3aa: CASSDQWEGGYTF

v_gene: TRBV10-3
j_gene: TRBJ1-2
CDR3aa: CAISESRQGEVGGYTF

v_gene: TRBV20-1
j_gene: TRBJ2-3
CDR3aa: CSASRDKSTDTQYF

v_gene: TRBV7-3
j_gene: TRBJ2-1
CDR3aa: CASSSNYNEQFF

v_gene: TRBV7-2
j_gene: TRBJ1-1
CDR3aa: CASSDRGTWSTEAFF

v_gene: TRBV12-3/TRBV12-4
j_gene: TRBJ1-5
CDR3aa: CASSEGNQPQHF

v_gene: TRBV11-2
j_gene: TRBJ2-7
CDR3aa: CASRGAGQGFHEQYF

v_gene: TRBV3-1/TRBV3-2
j_gene: TRBJ1-3
CDR3aa: CASSQGPGNTIYF

v_gene: TRBV7-8
j_gene: TRBJ1-1
CDR3aa: CASSRAFETEAFF

v_gene: TRBV6-2/TRBV6-3
j_gene: TRBJ2-7
CDR3aa: CASSYGFGTATYEQYF

v_gene: TRBV7-9
j_gene: TRBJ1-1
CDR3aa: CASSRTENTEAFF

v_gene: TRBV18
j_gene: TRBJ1-1
CDR3aa: CASSPLTGVGTEAFF

v_gene: TRBV12-3/TRBV12-4
j_gene: TRBJ1-2
CDR3aa: CASSFHLYGYTF

v_gene: TRBV9
j_gene: TRBJ2-5
CDR3aa: CASSVLAGVQETQYF

v_gene: TRBV18
j_gene: TRBJ1-5
CDR3aa: CASSPVGGQRPQHF

v_gene: TRBV20-1
j_gene: TRBJ2-3
CDR3aa: CSARGQREGF

v_gene: TRBV11-2
j_gene: TRBJ2-1
CDR3aa: CASSLALLYNEQFF

v_gene: TRBV6-5
j_gene: TRBJ2-5
CDR3aa: CASRLGLYQETQYF

v_gene: TRBV5-4
j_gene: TRBJ1-1
CDR3aa: CASSLEDTEAFF

v_gene: TRBV10-3
j_gene: TRBJ1-2
CDR3aa: CAISYDRDDPVWSYTF

v_gene: TRBV5-1
j_gene: TRBJ1-1
CDR3aa: CASSLDAGNMNTEAFF

v_gene: TRBV19
j_gene: TRBJ1-1
CDR3aa: CVRGDSPEAFF

v_gene: TRBV11-2
j_gene: TRBJ1-1
CDR3aa: CASSLRGFLDGAFF

v_gene: TRBV7-6
j_gene: TRBJ2-1
CDR3aa: CASSEKTRGRFEQFF

v_gene: TRBV30
j_gene: TRBJ2-1
CDR3aa: CAWRSWGSYNEQFF

v_gene: TRBV24-1
j_gene: TRBJ2-1
CDR3aa: CATAGTVNNEQFF

v_gene: TRBV2
j_gene: TRBJ1-1
CDR3aa: CASNQGVLNTEAFF

v_gene: TRBV12-3/TRBV12-4
j_gene: TRBJ2-7
CDR3aa: CASTWGTIYEQYF

v_gene: TRBV5-1
j_gene: TRBJ1-1
CDR3aa: CASSSGLYDRGTEAFF

v_gene: TRBV28
j_gene: TRBJ1-3
CDR3aa: CASSLGAANSGNTIYF